This is a list of T cell receptor beta chains from one sample in a study of cytomegalovirus exposure and HLA in healthy donors. The data were produced by immunoSEQ multiplex PCR, yet TCRdb's version contains in-frame clones alone and is incomplete. The sample lists approximately 160,000 clones; roughly nine tenths were seen once. Sequencing was performed on PBMCs. These receptors all come from a woman aged 18-29 years in good health and CMV-seropositive. Each CDR3 is given with its conserved first and last residue. A D gene is named only where the DNA matches it firmly. Rows give clone size only sometimes, using once, few, many, or a class for an expanded clone.

CDR3 length	J gene	V gene	D gene	clone size	CDR3 protein	CDR3 DNA
15	TRBJ2-3	TRBV5-6	TRBD1	NA	CASSRTGGHTDTQYF	TGTGCCAGCAGCCGGACAGGGGGTCACACAGATACGCAGTATTTT
17	TRBJ2-7	TRBV12-5	NA	NA	CASGLVRGLAPTDEQYF	TGTGCCAGTGGTTTGGTACGAGGTTTAGCCCCGACGGACGAGCAGTACTTC
17	TRBJ1-4	TRBV5-4	TRBD1	NA	CASSFRVGGDTPEKLFF	TGTGCCAGCAGCTTTCGGGTAGGGGGCGATACCCCTGAAAAACTGTTTTTT
15	TRBJ2-7	TRBV7-9	TRBD1	NA	CASSPGQGSYYEQYF	TGTGCCAGCAGCCCAGGACAGGGAAGCTACTACGAGCAGTACTTC
14	TRBJ1-1	TRBV9	NA	NA	CASSWAGANTEAFF	TGTGCCAGCAGTTGGGCGGGGGCAAACACTGAAGCTTTCTTT
12	TRBJ1-1	TRBV6-6	TRBD1	NA	CASRLQGAEAFF	TGTGCCAGCAGATTACAGGGGGCTGAAGCTTTCTTT
13	TRBJ1-2	TRBV7-3	TRBD1	NA	CASSSGTGTGYTF	TGTGCCAGCAGCTCCGGGACAGGCACAGGCTACACCTTC
16	TRBJ1-2	TRBV7-9	TRBD1	NA	CASSSTQGQGRGGYTF	TGTGCCAGCAGTTCCACGCAGGGACAGGGAAGAGGGGGCTACACCTTC
14	TRBJ2-5	TRBV6-1	NA	NA	CASGPGGRQETQYF	TGTGCCAGCGGCCCGGGGGGCCGTCAGGAGACCCAGTACTTC
15	TRBJ2-5	TRBV18	TRBD2	NA	CASSPGGGPSETQYF	TGTGCCAGCTCCCCTGGCGGGGGGCCGAGCGAGACCCAGTACTTC
14	TRBJ2-5	TRBV6-1	NA	once	CASKRRGSGETQYF	TGTGCCAGCAAACGCCGTGGTAGCGGAGAGACCCAGTACTTC
14	TRBJ1-2	TRBV30	NA	once	CAWSGALVYYGYTF	TGTGCCTGGAGTGGTGCGTTAGTTTACTATGGCTACACCTTC
15	TRBJ2-2	TRBV7-9	TRBD1	few	CASTGDRDSTGELFF	TGTGCCAGCACTGGAGACAGGGATTCCACCGGGGAGCTGTTTTTT
12	TRBJ2-5	TRBV2	TRBD1	NA	CASSEARTGKYF	TGTGCCAGCAGTGAAGCTCGGACAGGGAAGTACTTC
18	TRBJ2-1	TRBV9	TRBD2	NA	CASSGRTSGQPVNNEQFF	TGTGCCAGCAGCGGGAGGACTAGCGGCCAACCCGTAAACAATGAGCAGTTCTTC
14	TRBJ2-7	TRBV7-2	TRBD1	NA	CASSDTGTGYEQYF	TGTGCCAGCAGCGATACCGGGACAGGCTACGAGCAGTACTTC
15	TRBJ2-1	TRBV5-1	NA	once	CASSLDGSPYNEQFF	TGCGCCAGCAGCTTGGACGGGAGCCCCTACAATGAGCAGTTCTTC
17	TRBJ2-7	TRBV19	TRBD2	NA	CASSLRGTSGKVYEQYF	TGTGCCAGTAGCCTGCGGGGGACTAGCGGGAAGGTCTACGAGCAGTACTTC
19	TRBJ2-1	TRBV10-2	TRBD2	NA	CASSVTGTSGAGSYNEQFF	TGCGCCAGCAGTGTTACCGGGACTAGCGGGGCCGGCTCCTACAATGAGCAGTTCTTC
15	TRBJ1-5	TRBV27	NA	NA	CASSFAGSGQQPQHF	TGTGCCAGCAGTTTTGCAGGGTCAGGACAGCAGCCCCAGCATTTT
13	TRBJ2-1	TRBV7-3	TRBD1	few	CASSRQGASEQFF	TGTGCCAGCAGTCGACAGGGGGCTAGTGAGCAGTTCTTC
17	TRBJ1-2	TRBV6-1	NA	NA	CASSELAGPVNDYGYTF	TGTGCCAGCAGTGAATTGGCGGGTCCCGTGAATGACTATGGCTACACCTTC
14	TRBJ2-3	TRBV19	NA	NA	CASSLSGFTDTQYF	TGTGCCAGTAGTCTTTCGGGTTTCACAGATACGCAGTATTTT
12	TRBJ1-2	TRBV29-1	NA	few	CSVDSGLYGYTF	TGCAGCGTGGATTCCGGACTTTATGGCTACACCTTC
15	TRBJ2-3	TRBV7-6	TRBD2	NA	CASSRLAGDTDTQYF	TGTGCCAGCAGCCGACTAGCGGGGGACACAGATACGCAGTATTTT
13	TRBJ2-7	TRBV27	NA	NA	CASGLGNSYEQYF	TGTGCCAGCGGCCTTGGCAACTCCTACGAGCAGTACTTC
13	TRBJ1-5	TRBV5-5	NA	NA	CASSRGMDQPQHF	TGTGCCAGCTCCAGGGGAATGGATCAGCCCCAGCATTTT
16	TRBJ2-1	TRBV10-1	TRBD2	NA	CASMRTSGRHGNEQFF	TGCGCCAGCATGCGGACTAGCGGGAGACATGGCAATGAGCAGTTCTTC
17	TRBJ2-2	TRBV7-8	TRBD1	NA	CASSLGWWTGGTGELFF	TGTGCCAGCAGCTTAGGCTGGTGGACAGGGGGTACCGGGGAGCTGTTTTTT
13	TRBJ2-7	TRBV5-6	NA	NA	CASSFRGSYEQYF	TGTGCCAGCAGCTTTAGGGGGTCCTACGAGCAGTACTTC
11	TRBJ1-2	TRBV6-5	TRBD1	few	CASTRGHGYTF	TGTGCCAGCACCAGGGGGCATGGCTACACCTTC
14	TRBJ2-3	TRBV5-1	TRBD2	NA	CASSLLTSGGTQYF	TGCGCCAGCAGCTTGTTGACTAGCGGGGGTACGCAGTATTTT
14	TRBJ2-1	TRBV6-5	NA	NA	CASSYQGPYNEQFF	TGTGCCAGCAGTTACCAGGGGCCCTACAATGAGCAGTTCTTC
12	TRBJ2-7	TRBV18	NA	once	CASSRQGYEQYF	TGTGCCAGCTCACGGCAGGGCTACGAGCAGTACTTC